This is a list of T cell receptor beta chains from one sample in a study of early T cells in non-severe SARS-CoV-2 infection. TCRdb passed the 5' RACE reads through MiXCR, listing each CDR3 protein once. The table has fewer than 60,000 distinct CDR3 sequences, around a tenth seen once; the top ten hold roughly 5.5%. The sequenced sample was whole blood, obtained at baseline. The receptors derive from an adult who was a healthcare worker with PCR-confirmed SARS-CoV-2 infection or an uninfected control (not recorded which). Each CDR3 is given with its conserved first and last residue. The D gene is left open where the match is weak. Clone size, where shown, is once, few, many, or a class for clones that have expanded.

-	TRBV7-6	TRBJ2-1	-	TGTGCCAGCAGCCCTCCCCCAGCACATGAGCAGTTCTTC	CASSPPPAHEQFF
-	TRBV4-1	TRBJ1-4	-	TGCGCCAGCAGCCAAACGGGTGGGGGACCTGAAAAACTGTTTTTT	CASSQTGGGPEKLFF
-	TRBV7-9	TRBJ2-1	few	TGTGCCAGCAGCTTTGGGGACCCCAGCGATGAGCAGTTCTTC	CASSFGDPSDEQFF
TRBD2	TRBV29-1	TRBJ2-5	-	TGCAGCGTTGAAGAAAGACTAGCTTTTGAGACCCAGTACTTC	CSVEERLAFETQYF
-	TRBV20-1	TRBJ1-5	few	TGCAGTGCTAGAGATCAGACAGTCCCACATCAGCCCCAGCATTTT	CSARDQTVPHQPQHF
TRBD2	TRBV6-6	TRBJ2-1	-	TGTGCCAGCAGTTACCGAGCGGGGATGTACAATGAGCAGTTCTTC	CASSYRAGMYNEQFF
-	TRBV30	TRBJ2-7	-	TGTGCCTGGGGTGAGGCTGGCGAGCAGTACTTC	CAWGEAGEQYF
-	TRBV2	TRBJ2-1	few	TGTGCCAGCAGTGATTCATCAGGGAATATCGCAAATGAGCAGTTCTTC	CASSDSSGNIANEQFF
-	TRBV12-3/TRBV12-4	TRBJ1-1	-	TGTGCCAGCGGGGAGCCCGACACTGAAGCTTTCTTT	CASGEPDTEAFF
-	TRBV5-1	TRBJ2-3	-	TGCGCCAGCAACTCGGTCGTTGAGGATACGCAGTATTTT	CASNSVVEDTQYF
-	TRBV7-9	TRBJ2-2	few	TGTGCCAGCAGCGGGGACATAGGCACCGGGGAGCTGTTTTTT	CASSGDIGTGELFF
-	TRBV6-5	TRBJ2-5	-	TGTGCCAGCAGTTACGCCAGCGTCACCAGGCTCGGCGAGACCCAGTACTTC	CASSYASVTRLGETQYF
-	TRBV18	TRBJ2-2	few	TGTGCCAGCTCACCTCCTGGGACGTTAACCGGGGAGCTGTTTTTT	CASSPPGTLTGELFF
TRBD2	TRBV4-3	TRBJ2-1	-	TGCGCCAGCAGCCAAGATCCAGCGGGGGGGACTTCCTACAATGAGCAGTTCTTC	CASSQDPAGGTSYNEQFF
TRBD1	TRBV10-3	TRBJ2-5	-	TGTGCCATCAGAGCCTACGAGACAGGGGGTGAGACCCAGTACTTC	CAIRAYETGGETQYF
-	TRBV7-8	TRBJ1-5	many	TGTGCCAGCAGCTGGGAGGGGCTTCAGCCCCAGCATTTT	CASSWEGLQPQHF
-	TRBV11-2	TRBJ2-1	many	TGTGCCAGCAGCTTAACCTCCAGGGGAGGCTACAATGAGCAGTTCTTC	CASSLTSRGGYNEQFF
-	TRBV6-2/TRBV6-3	TRBJ2-5	-	TGTGCCAGCAGTTACTCCTACCGAGGGACCCAGTACTTC	CASSYSYRGTQYF
-	TRBV2	TRBJ2-3	few	TGTGCCAGCATCCCCGTCACCACAGATACGCAGTATTTT	CASIPVTTDTQYF
-	TRBV2	TRBJ1-5	few	TGTGCCAGCAGTGGGCTGGGGACCAGCAATCAGCCCCAGCATTTT	CASSGLGTSNQPQHF
TRBD1	TRBV2	TRBJ1-1	many	TGTGCCAGCAGCCCCAGGACAGGAACAATGAACACTGAAGCTTTCTTT	CASSPRTGTMNTEAFF
-	TRBV30	TRBJ1-4	few	TGTGCCTGGAGTGTACGTAGGTCAACTAATGAAAAACTGTTTTTT	CAWSVRRSTNEKLFF
-	TRBV6-1	TRBJ1-3	many	TGTGCCAGCAGTGAAGCCTCTAGGATCTCTGGAAACACCATATATTTT	CASSEASRISGNTIYF
TRBD2	TRBV20-1	TRBJ2-1	-	TGCAGTGCTAGAGATGCGGAGCTAGCGGGAGGTGAGCAGTTCTTC	CSARDAELAGGEQFF
-	TRBV3-1	TRBJ2-1	many	TGTGCCAGCAGCCAAGTCCGACCACAATACAATGAGCAGTTCTTC	CASSQVRPQYNEQFF
-	TRBV6-2/TRBV6-3	TRBJ1-2	-	TGTGCCAGCAGTCCGGGACAACGTCGTGACTACACCTTC	CASSPGQRRDYTF
TRBD2	TRBV6-5	TRBJ2-7	many	TGTGCCAGCAGTTGGGACTACAGCTCCTACGAGCAGTACTTC	CASSWDYSSYEQYF
-	TRBV7-9	TRBJ2-2	few	TGTGCCAGCAGCTTAACCGCTGGTACCGGGGAGCTGTTTTTT	CASSLTAGTGELFF
-	TRBV7-9	TRBJ2-5	few	TGTGCCAGCAGCTTGTTCACCTTGACAGGTGGTGAGACCCAGTACTTC	CASSLFTLTGGETQYF
-	TRBV12-3/TRBV12-4	TRBJ1-2	-	TGTGCCAGCAGGGACAGATCCTATGGCTACACCTTC	CASRDRSYGYTF
-	TRBV10-2	TRBJ1-1	many	TGCGCCAGCAGTGAGTCAGGAGGAACAGGGCCTTTCTTT	CASSESGGTGPFF
-	TRBV2	TRBJ1-1	many	TGTGCCAGCAGTGAATTACAGCTCTCCCGCACTGAAGCTTTCTTT	CASSELQLSRTEAFF
-	TRBV5-1	TRBJ2-3	-	TGCGCCAGCAGCTTGGGGCATTCTTCCGGCCCAGATACGCAGTATTTT	CASSLGHSSGPDTQYF
-	TRBV6-6	TRBJ1-1	few	TGTGCCAGCAATTTTGAGGGAGGAACTGAAGCTTTCTTT	CASNFEGGTEAFF
-	TRBV2	TRBJ2-5	many	TGTGCCAGCAGGGGCTTGGAGACCCAGTACTTC	CASRGLETQYF
-	TRBV30	TRBJ2-2	-	TGTGCCTGGAGTGGGGGGCCGCGGCAGTTTTTT	CAWSGGPRQFF
-	TRBV6-6	TRBJ1-5	many	TGTGCCAGCAGTTACTTCGTCAGCGAAAACAATCAGCCCCAGCATTTT	CASSYFVSENNQPQHF
-	TRBV27	TRBJ2-3	few	TGTGCCAGCAGTAGCAGGGTCTCCGCAGATACGCAGTATTTT	CASSSRVSADTQYF
-	TRBV29-1	TRBJ2-7	many	TGCAGCGCCCGCCCGGGACTCTCCTCATACGAGCAGTACTTC	CSARPGLSSYEQYF
-	TRBV12-3/TRBV12-4	TRBJ2-3	-	TGTGCCTGCAGACGCGGGGCTTACTACACAGATACGCAGTATTTT	CACRRGAYYTDTQYF
TRBD2	TRBV4-2	TRBJ2-1	-	TGTGCCAGCAGGCAACTAGCGGGAGGGGGGTATGAGCAGTTCTTC	CASRQLAGGGYEQFF
-	TRBV7-9	TRBJ1-1	many	TGTGCCAGCAGCTCCGCATTGAACACTGAAGCTTTCTTT	CASSSALNTEAFF
TRBD1	TRBV12-3/TRBV12-4	TRBJ1-6	-	TGTGCCAGCAGAGCCTCAACAGGGGAAGATTCACCCCTCCACTTT	CASRASTGEDSPLHF
TRBD2	TRBV3-1	TRBJ2-5	few	TGTGCCAGCAGCCAAATGGGAGGGGAGACCCAGTACTTC	CASSQMGGETQYF
-	TRBV7-2	TRBJ1-1	-	TGTGCCAGCAGCTTACAGGGGTTGGGCACTGAAGCTTTCTTT	CASSLQGLGTEAFF
-	TRBV4-3	TRBJ2-4	many	TGCGCCAGCAGCCAAGAAGGGGGGGCCGGCATTCAGTACTTC	CASSQEGGAGIQYF